This T cell receptor beta chain was sequenced for a study of identical twins. Regarding the study as a whole: There was more out-of-frame TCR alpha sharing in monozygotic twins than models estimated.

Every donor was a healthy Caucasian. A few counts support this clonotype. Its antigen is undetermined. The authors used template switching to add a universal primer site and gave cDNA unique molecular identifiers. TCRdb called the 5' RACE reads again in MiXCR, with one record for every CDR3 protein. The table shows around 570,000 distinct CDR3 sequences, with approximately 10% occurring only once. The CDR3 runs 14 residues. Trimming took 3 bases from V and 2 from J; bases not matched to a gene: 5. Germline V gene lookup returns CDR1 DFQATT and CDR2 SNEGSKA (reference sequence). The sample was also linked to a second study, of yellow fever vaccine responses in identical twins.

The specimen was PBMCs. The clonotype originates from a woman younger than 30 in good health. The chain couples TRBV20-1 to TRBJ2-5; the match to TRBD2 covers 8 bases. CDR3 region: CSARSGGEQETQYF. CDR3 nucleotide sequence: TGCAGTGCTAGGTCGGGGGGGGAACAAGAGACCCAGTACTTC.